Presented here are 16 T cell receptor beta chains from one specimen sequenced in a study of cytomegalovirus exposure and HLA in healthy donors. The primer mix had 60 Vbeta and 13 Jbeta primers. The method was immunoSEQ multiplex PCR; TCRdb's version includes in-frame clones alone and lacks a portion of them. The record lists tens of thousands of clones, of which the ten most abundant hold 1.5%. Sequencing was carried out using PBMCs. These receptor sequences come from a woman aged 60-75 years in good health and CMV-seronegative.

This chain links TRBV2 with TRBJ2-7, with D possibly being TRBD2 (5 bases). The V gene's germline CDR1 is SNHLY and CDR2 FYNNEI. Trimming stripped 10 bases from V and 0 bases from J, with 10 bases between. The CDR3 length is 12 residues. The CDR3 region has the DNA TGTGCCACTAGCCTTAGCTCCTACGAGCAGTACTTC. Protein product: CATSLSSYEQYF.

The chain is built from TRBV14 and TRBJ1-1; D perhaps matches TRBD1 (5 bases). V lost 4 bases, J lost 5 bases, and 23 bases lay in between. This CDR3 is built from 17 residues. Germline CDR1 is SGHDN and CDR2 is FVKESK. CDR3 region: CASSLHGGGRRMTEAFF. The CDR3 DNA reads TGTGCCAGCAGCCTCCACGGGGGGGGTCGCCGGATGACTGAAGCTTTCTTT. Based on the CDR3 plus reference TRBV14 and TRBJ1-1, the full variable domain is EAGVTQFPSHSVIEKGQTVTLRCDPISGHDNLYWYRRVMGKEIKFLLHFVKESKQDESGMPNNRFLAERTGGTYSTLKVQPAELEDSGVYFCASSLHGGGRRMTEAFFGQGTRLTVV.

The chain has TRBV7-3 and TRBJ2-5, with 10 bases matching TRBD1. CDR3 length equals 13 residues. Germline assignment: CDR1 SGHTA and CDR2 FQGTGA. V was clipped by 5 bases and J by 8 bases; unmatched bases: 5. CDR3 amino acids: CASSVGTGDTQYF. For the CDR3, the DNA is TGTGCCAGCAGCGTCGGGACAGGGGATACCCAGTACTTC. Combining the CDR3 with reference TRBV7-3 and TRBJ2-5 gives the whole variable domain GAGVSQTPSNKVTEKGKYVELRCDPISGHTALYWYRQSLGQGPEFLIYFQGTGAADDSGLPNDRFFAVRPEGSVSTLKIQRTERGDSAVYLCASSVGTGDTQYFGPGTRLLVL.

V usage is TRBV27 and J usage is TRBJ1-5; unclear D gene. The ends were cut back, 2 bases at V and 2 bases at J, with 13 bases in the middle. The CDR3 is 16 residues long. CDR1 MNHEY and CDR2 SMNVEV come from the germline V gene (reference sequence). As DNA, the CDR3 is TGTGCCAGCAGTTTAGGAACAATGGGCGGCAATCAGCCCCAGCATTTT. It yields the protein CASSLGTMGGNQPQHF.

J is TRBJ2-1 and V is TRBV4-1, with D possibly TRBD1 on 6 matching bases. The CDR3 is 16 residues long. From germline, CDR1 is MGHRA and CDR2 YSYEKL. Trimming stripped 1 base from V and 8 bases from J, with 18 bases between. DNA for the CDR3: TGCGCCAGCAGCCAAGTTGGGGCCCTGGGGGCCCATGAGCAGTTCTTC. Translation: CASSQVGALGAHEQFF.

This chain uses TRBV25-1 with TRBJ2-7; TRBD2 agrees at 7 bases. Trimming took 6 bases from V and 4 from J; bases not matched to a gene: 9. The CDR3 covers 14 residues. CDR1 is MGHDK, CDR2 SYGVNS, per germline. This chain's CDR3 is CASSKFEGGYEQYF. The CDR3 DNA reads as TGTGCCAGCAGCAAATTTGAGGGAGGGTACGAGCAGTACTTC.

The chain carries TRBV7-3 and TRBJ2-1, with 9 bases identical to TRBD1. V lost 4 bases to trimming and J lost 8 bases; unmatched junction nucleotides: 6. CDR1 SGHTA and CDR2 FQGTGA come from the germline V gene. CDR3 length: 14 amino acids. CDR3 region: CASSSGQGWDEQFF. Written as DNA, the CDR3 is TGTGCCAGCAGCTCGGGACAGGGATGGGATGAGCAGTTCTTC.

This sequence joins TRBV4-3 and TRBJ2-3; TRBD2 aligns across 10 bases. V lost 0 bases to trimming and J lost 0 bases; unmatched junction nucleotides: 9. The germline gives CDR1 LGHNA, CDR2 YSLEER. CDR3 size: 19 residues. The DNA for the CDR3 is TGCGCCAGCAGCCAAGATCGTCTAGCGGGAGTGCCTAGCACAGATACGCAGTATTTT. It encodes CASSQDRLAGVPSTDTQYF.

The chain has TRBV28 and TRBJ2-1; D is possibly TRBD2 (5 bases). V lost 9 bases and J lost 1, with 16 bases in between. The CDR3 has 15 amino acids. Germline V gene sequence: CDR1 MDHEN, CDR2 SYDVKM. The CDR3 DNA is TGTGCCAGTCACGGGATGGCGGCATCCTACAATGAGCAGTTCTTC. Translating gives CASHGMAASYNEQFF.

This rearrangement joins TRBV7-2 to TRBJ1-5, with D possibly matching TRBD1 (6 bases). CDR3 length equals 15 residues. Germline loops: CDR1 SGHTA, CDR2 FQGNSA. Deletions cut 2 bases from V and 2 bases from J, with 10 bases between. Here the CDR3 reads CASSLQGIGNQPQHF. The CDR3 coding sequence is TGTGCCAGCAGCTTACAGGGGATCGGCAATCAGCCCCAGCATTTT.

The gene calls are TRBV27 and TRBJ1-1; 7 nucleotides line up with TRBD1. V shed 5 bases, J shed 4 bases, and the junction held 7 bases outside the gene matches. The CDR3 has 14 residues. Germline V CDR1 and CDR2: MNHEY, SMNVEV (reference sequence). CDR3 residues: CASSHETGITEAFF. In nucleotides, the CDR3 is TGTGCCAGCAGTCACGAGACAGGGATCACTGAAGCTTTCTTT.

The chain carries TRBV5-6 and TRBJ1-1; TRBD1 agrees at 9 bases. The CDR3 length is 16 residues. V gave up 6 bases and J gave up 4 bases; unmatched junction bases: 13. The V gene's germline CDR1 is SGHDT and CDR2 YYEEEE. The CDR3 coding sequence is TGTGCCAGCAACGTCCTACCTGGGGACAGGGCCACTGAAGCTTTCTTT. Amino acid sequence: CASNVLPGDRATEAFF.

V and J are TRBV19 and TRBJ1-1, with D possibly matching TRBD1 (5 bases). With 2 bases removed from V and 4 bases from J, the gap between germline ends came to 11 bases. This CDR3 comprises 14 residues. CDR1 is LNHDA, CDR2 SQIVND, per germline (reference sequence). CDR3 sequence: CASSIMPGITEAFF. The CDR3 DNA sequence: TGTGCCAGTAGTATAATGCCAGGGATCACTGAAGCTTTCTTT.

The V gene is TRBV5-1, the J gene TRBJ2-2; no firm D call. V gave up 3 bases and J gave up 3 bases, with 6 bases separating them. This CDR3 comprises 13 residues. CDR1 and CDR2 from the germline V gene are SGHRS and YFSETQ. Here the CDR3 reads CASSSHDTGELFF. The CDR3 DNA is TGCGCCAGCAGCTCCCATGACACCGGGGAGCTGTTTTTT.

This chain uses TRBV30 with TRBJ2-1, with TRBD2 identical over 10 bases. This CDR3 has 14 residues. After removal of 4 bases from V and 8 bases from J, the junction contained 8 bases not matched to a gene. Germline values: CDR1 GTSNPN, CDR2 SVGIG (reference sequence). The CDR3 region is CAWMLAGAIYEQFF. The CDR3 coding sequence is TGTGCCTGGATGCTAGCGGGGGCTATTTATGAGCAGTTCTTC.

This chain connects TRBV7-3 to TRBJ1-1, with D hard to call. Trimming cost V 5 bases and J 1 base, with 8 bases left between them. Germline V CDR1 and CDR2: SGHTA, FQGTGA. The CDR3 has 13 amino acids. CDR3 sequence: CASSTSQNTEAFF. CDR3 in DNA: TGTGCCAGCAGCACCTCACAGAACACTGAAGCTTTCTTT.